Listed here are 26 T cell receptor beta chains from one sample, sequenced in a study of blood T cell repertoires in COVID-19. Generated by immunoSEQ multiplex PCR, the TCRdb table keeps only in-frame clones and is missing some. The profile covers a few hundred thousand clones, with roughly 84% appearing a single time and about 1.6% taken by the ten largest. Sequencing input: peripheral blood. Receptors originate from a middle-aged woman who had recovered from COVID-19.

The rearrangement joins TRBV30 to TRBJ1-1; 7 bases match TRBD1. CDR3 length: 13 residues. Germline values: CDR1 GTSNPN, CDR2 SVGIG (reference sequence). J was trimmed by 4 bases and V by 4 bases; bases with no gene match: 6. CDR3 region: CAWNHRGSTEAFF. In nucleotides, the CDR3 is TGTGCCTGGAACCACAGGGGATCCACTGAAGCTTTCTTT.

The V and J genes are TRBV5-5 and TRBJ1-4; 9 bases fit TRBD1. V dropped 2 bases and J dropped 2; count of bases not matched to a gene: 4. This CDR3 spans 16 amino acids. CDR1 and CDR2 from the germline V gene are SGHKS and YYEKEE (reference sequence). CDR3 sequence: CASSLGDRVTNEKLFF. CDR3 nucleotides: TGTGCCAGCAGCTTAGGGGACAGGGTCACTAATGAAAAACTGTTTTTT.

The chain joins TRBV19 to TRBJ1-2; no firm D call. Trimming cost V 3 bases and J 8 bases, with 10 bases left between them. The length of the CDR3 is 12 residues. Germline V CDR1 and CDR2: LNHDA, SQIVND (reference sequence). This CDR3 reads CASSMPWEGYTF. CDR3 DNA: TGTGCCAGTAGTATGCCCTGGGAGGGCTACACCTTC.

V gene TRBV28 combines with J gene TRBJ1-2, with D possibly TRBD1 on 5 matching bases. CDR3 length: 15 amino acids. The germline V and J ends were trimmed by 5 bases and 4 bases, with 17 bases remaining between them. The germline V gene encodes CDR1 MDHEN and CDR2 SYDVKM. In DNA form, the CDR3 reads TGTGCCAGCAGTAGTCAGGGTGTTGGATTCTATGGCTACACCTTC. This translates into CASSSQGVGFYGYTF.

The chain carries TRBV5-6 and TRBJ1-6, with D tentatively TRBD1 (5 bases). The germline V gene has CDR1 SGHDT and CDR2 YYEEEE. This CDR3 contains 14 residues. Trimming cost V 0 bases and J 7 bases, with 8 bases left between them. This chain's CDR3 is CASSLGQPNSPLHF. The CDR3, as DNA: TGTGCCAGCAGCTTGGGACAGCCAAATTCACCCCTCCACTTT. Drawing the rest from reference TRBV5-6 and TRBJ1-6, the complete variable domain is DAGVTQSPTHLIKTRGQQVTLRCSPKSGHDTVSWYQQALGQGPQFIFQYYEEEERQRGNFPDRFSGHQFPNYSSELNVNALLLGDSALYLCASSLGQPNSPLHFGNGTRLTVT.

This clone was observed once. CDR3: CASSPNPNRDNNYGYTF. CDR3 DNA: TGCGCCAGCAGCCCCAACCCCAACAGGGATAACAACTATGGCTACACCTTC. The V gene is TRBV5-1, the J gene TRBJ1-2, with TRBD1 as a possible D gene (6 bases). The ends were cut back, 4 bases at V and 2 bases at J, with 21 bases in the middle. Germline CDR1 and CDR2: SGHRS and YFSETQ. The CDR3 loop spans 17 amino acids.

The V and J genes are TRBV7-9 and TRBJ2-1, with TRBD2 identical over 7 bases. CDR3 length equals 15 residues. The germline V gene encodes CDR1 SEHNR and CDR2 FQNEAQ (reference sequence). Germline trimming cut 2 bases from V and 5 bases from J; bases unmatched to any gene: 6. CDR3 sequence: CASSLRGVEDNEQFF. CDR3 nucleotides: TGTGCCAGCAGCTTACGGGGGGTTGAGGACAATGAGCAGTTCTTC. Complete variable domain (other parts from reference TRBV7-9 and TRBJ2-1): DTGVSQNPRHKITKRGQNVTFRCDPISEHNRLYWYRQTLGQGPEFLTYFQNEAQLEKSRLLSDRFSAERPKGSFSTLEIQRTEQGDSAMYLCASSLRGVEDNEQFFGPGTRLTVL.

The V call is TRBV27, the J call TRBJ1-5; 7 nucleotides align to TRBD1. The V gene's germline CDR1 is MNHEY and CDR2 SMNVEV (reference sequence). The CDR3 length is 15 residues. V lost 6 bases, J lost 0 bases, and 5 bases stayed unmatched. Here the CDR3 reads CASSRDSYSNQPQHF. The DNA for the CDR3 is TGTGCCAGCAGCCGGGACAGTTATAGCAATCAGCCCCAGCATTTT.

This clone was counted a few times. This sequence joins TRBV6-5 and TRBJ1-5; possibly TRBD1 for D (5 bases). The CDR3 is made up of 15 amino acids. V dropped 6 bases and J dropped 9 bases, with 21 bases sitting between them. Germline-derived CDR1 and CDR2 are MNHEY and SVGAGI. Written as DNA, the CDR3 is TGTGCCAGCAGGACCGAGTTCACGGGGGTGAGGCCCCAGCATTTT. It codes for CASRTEFTGVRPQHF.

The chain links TRBV5-4 to TRBJ2-1, with D maybe TRBD2 (6 bases). The CDR3 totals 15 residues. V lost 2 bases to trimming and J lost 8 bases, with 17 bases between them. Germline CDR1 and CDR2: SGHNT and YYREEE (reference sequence). For the CDR3, the DNA is TGTGCCAGCAGCTTCGGGACTCCCCCGGGGCATGAGCAGTTCTTC. Translation gives CASSFGTPPGHEQFF.

This chain joins TRBV6-5 and TRBJ2-7; 11 nucleotides match TRBD1. Germline CDR1 and CDR2: MNHEY and SVGAGI. The junction had 2 bases not matched to a gene; V was cut back by 6 bases and J by 4 bases. The CDR3 is 13 amino acids. This CDR3 is CASRGQGVYEQYF. The CDR3 nucleotides read TGTGCCAGCAGGGGACAGGGGGTTTACGAGCAGTACTTC.

CDR3 DNA: TGCGCCAGCAGCTTAGATAAGTGGCCCTACGAGCAGTACTTC. It is translated as CASSLDKWPYEQYF. The chain combines TRBV5-1 with TRBJ2-7, with D unclear. This CDR3 has 14 residues. V was shortened by 2 bases and J by 2 bases, with 11 bases between the two germline ends. Germline CDR1 is SGHRS and CDR2 is YFSETQ.

In its sample, this clone was seen a few times. The chain is built from TRBV30 and TRBJ1-1; D is possibly TRBD1 (5 bases). The germline V and J ends were trimmed by 3 bases and 10 bases, with 18 bases remaining between them. The CDR3 contains 13 residues. Germline lookup yields CDR1 GTSNPN and CDR2 SVGIG (reference sequence). The CDR3 bases are TGTGCCTGGAGCGCGGGACCCGAGTCGGGAGCTTTCTTT. Its translation is CAWSAGPESGAFF.

This sequence joins TRBV7-9 and TRBJ1-4; D is perhaps TRBD1 (6 bases). Germline CDR1 is SEHNR and CDR2 is FQNEAQ (reference sequence). This CDR3 region has 15 residues. Trimming removed 6 bases from V and 1 base from J, with 12 bases in between. CDR3 protein: CASSFWTVTNEKLFF. CDR3 coding DNA: TGTGCCAGCAGTTTCTGGACAGTAACTAATGAAAAACTGTTTTTT. The full variable domain, with the rest looked up from reference TRBV7-9 and TRBJ1-4, is DTGVSQNPRHKITKRGQNVTFRCDPISEHNRLYWYRQTLGQGPEFLTYFQNEAQLEKSRLLSDRFSAERPKGSFSTLEIQRTEQGDSAMYLCASSFWTVTNEKLFFGSGTQLSVL.

The chain links TRBV5-4 to TRBJ2-1; D may be TRBD2 (6 bases). This CDR3 is built from 16 residues. CDR1 is SGHNT, CDR2 YYREEE, per germline (reference sequence). V shed 5 bases and J shed 1 base, with 16 bases lying between them. CDR3: CASRQGGGLSYNEQFF. DNA for the CDR3: TGTGCCAGCAGGCAGGGAGGCGGCCTTTCCTACAATGAGCAGTTCTTC.

The V gene is TRBV21-1, the J gene TRBJ1-5. TRBV21-1 is reported as a pseudogene. This CDR3 has 14 amino acids. The CDR3 region is CASTSGGKSQPQHF. The CDR3 DNA follows: TGTGCCAGCACCTCCGGGGGTAAGTCCCAGCCCCAGCATTTT.

The chain combines TRBV2 with TRBJ1-2; perhaps TRBD1 as D (5 bases). Germline V lookup: CDR1 SNHLY, CDR2 FYNNEI. The CDR3 extends over 13 amino acids. Trimming cost V 3 bases and J 3 bases, with 8 bases left between them. CDR3 sequence: CASSDRADYGYTF. The DNA for the CDR3 is TGTGCCAGCAGTGACAGGGCGGACTATGGCTACACCTTC.

The rearrangement uses TRBV7-8 and TRBJ2-7; D is possibly TRBD2 (6 bases). V was shortened by 2 bases and J by 2 bases, with 25 bases between the two germline ends. CDR1 is SGHVS, CDR2 FQNEAQ, per germline. This CDR3 region has 19 residues. CDR3 nucleotides: TGTGCCAGCAGCTTATTGGCGGGGTTTAGAAAACCCTCTCCCTACGAGCAGTACTTC. The encoded protein is CASSLLAGFRKPSPYEQYF.

This clone occurred once. The V call is TRBV13, the J call TRBJ2-5, with D possibly being TRBD2 (5 bases). V was pared by 2 bases and J by 4 bases, with 8 bases between. The CDR3 sequence is 13 residues long. The V gene's germline CDR1 is PRHDT and CDR2 FYEKMQ (reference sequence). Written as DNA, the CDR3 is TGTGCCAGCAGCTTACCTGCGGGAGAGACCCAGTACTTC. Amino acids: CASSLPAGETQYF.

The chain links TRBV3-1 (or the pseudogene TRBV3-2) to TRBJ2-1; 12 positions match TRBD2. J lost 6 bases, V lost 4 bases, and 1 base had no gene match. Germline CDR1 LGHDT, CDR2 YNNKEL (reference sequence). The CDR3 loop spans 14 amino acids. The CDR3 loop reads CASSRLAGVNEQFF. The CDR3 DNA is TGTGCCAGCAGCCGACTAGCGGGGGTCAATGAGCAGTTCTTC.

This clone came up once. The chain joins TRBV27 to TRBJ1-1; 7 bases are shared with TRBD1. CDR1 is MNHEY, CDR2 SMNVEV, per germline (reference sequence). Unmatched junction bases numbered 12, after V lost 5 bases and J lost 3 bases. This CDR3 has 16 amino acids. CDR3: CASSPLPTGLDTEAFF. Here the CDR3 DNA reads TGTGCCAGCAGTCCCCTACCGACAGGGTTAGACACTGAAGCTTTCTTT.

J is TRBJ2-5 and V is TRBV27, with 11 bases identical to TRBD2. With 3 bases clipped from V and 5 bases from J, the junction kept 5 bases outside the gene matches. Per germline, CDR1 MNHEY and CDR2 SMNVEV (reference sequence). The CDR3 is made up of 15 amino acids. The CDR3 sequence: CASSLVAGGRETQYF. The CDR3 DNA sequence: TGTGCCAGCAGTTTGGTAGCGGGGGGGCGGGAGACCCAGTACTTC.

The genes are TRBV18 and TRBJ1-2; tentative D call: TRBD1 (6 bases). There are 12 residues in the CDR3. Germline V gives CDR1 KGHSH, CDR2 LQKENI. V lost 1 base and J 6 bases, leaving 6 bases between the germline ends. The CDR3 DNA follows: TGTGCCAGCTCACCACAGGGGGATGGCTACACCTTC. Protein: CASSPQGDGYTF.

The chain uses TRBV19 and TRBJ1-6, with TRBD1 identical over 7 bases. V lost 6 bases to trimming and J lost 5 bases; unmatched junction nucleotides: 7. CDR1 is LNHDA and CDR2 is SQIVND in the germline V gene (reference sequence). The CDR3 is 15 residues long. CDR3 in DNA: TGTGCCAGTAGGCCCCGGGACAGAGATAATTCACCCCTCCACTTT. Translation: CASRPRDRDNSPLHF.

The J gene is TRBJ2-1, the V gene TRBV28; maybe TRBD2 (6 bases). V was clipped by 4 bases and J by 7 bases, with 14 bases between them. The germline CDR1 and CDR2 sequences are MDHEN and SYDVKM. The CDR3 is 14 residues long. The CDR3 bases are TGTGCCAGCAGTTCCGGGTCCCGGGGGAATGAGCAGTTCTTC. Its translation is CASSSGSRGNEQFF.

The V gene is TRBV2, the J gene TRBJ1-1; D uncertain. The CDR3 covers 12 residues. V lost 1 base, J lost 10 bases, and 10 bases lay in between. CDR1 and CDR2 from the germline V gene are SNHLY and FYNNEI. CDR3: CASSEGRGLAFF. In nucleotides, the CDR3 is TGTGCCAGCAGTGAAGGGCGGGGTCTAGCTTTCTTT.